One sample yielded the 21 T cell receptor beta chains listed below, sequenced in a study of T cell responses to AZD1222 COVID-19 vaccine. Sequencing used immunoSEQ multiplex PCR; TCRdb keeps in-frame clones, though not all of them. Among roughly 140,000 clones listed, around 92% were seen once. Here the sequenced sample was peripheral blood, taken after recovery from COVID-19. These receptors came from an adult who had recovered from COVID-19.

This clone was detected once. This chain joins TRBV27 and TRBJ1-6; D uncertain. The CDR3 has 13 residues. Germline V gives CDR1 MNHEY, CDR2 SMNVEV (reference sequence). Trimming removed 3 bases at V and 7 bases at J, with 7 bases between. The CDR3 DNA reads TGTGCCAGCAGTTTGGGATTCAATTCACCCCTCCACTTT. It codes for CASSLGFNSPLHF.

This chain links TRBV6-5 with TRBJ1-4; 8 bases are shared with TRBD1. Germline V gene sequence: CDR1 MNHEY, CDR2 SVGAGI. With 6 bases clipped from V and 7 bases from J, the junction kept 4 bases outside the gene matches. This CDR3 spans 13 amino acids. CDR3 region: CASSATGVEKLFF. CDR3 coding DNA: TGTGCCAGCAGCGCGACAGGGGTTGAAAAACTGTTTTTT.

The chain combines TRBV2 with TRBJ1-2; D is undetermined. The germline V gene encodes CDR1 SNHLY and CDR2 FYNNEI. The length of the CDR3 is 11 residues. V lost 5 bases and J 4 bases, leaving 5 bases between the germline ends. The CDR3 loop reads CASSPLYGYTF. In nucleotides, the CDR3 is TGTGCCAGCAGTCCACTCTATGGCTACACCTTC.

CDR3 sequence reads: CASSQFFGTGNYEQYF. In DNA, the CDR3 is TGCGCCAGCAGCCAATTTTTTGGGACAGGGAATTACGAGCAGTACTTC. The chain joins TRBV4-1 to TRBJ2-7; TRBD1 agrees at 9 bases. The V segment lost 2 bases and the J segment 4 bases; nucleotides outside the gene matches: 9. CDR1 and CDR2 (germline): MGHRA, YSYEKL. The CDR3 has 16 amino acids.

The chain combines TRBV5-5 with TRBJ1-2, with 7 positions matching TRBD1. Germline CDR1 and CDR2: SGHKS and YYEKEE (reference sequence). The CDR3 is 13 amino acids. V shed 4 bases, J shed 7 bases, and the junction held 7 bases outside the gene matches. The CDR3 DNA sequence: TGTGCCAGCAGCCCACAGGGGCAAGGTGGCTACACCTTC. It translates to CASSPQGQGGYTF.

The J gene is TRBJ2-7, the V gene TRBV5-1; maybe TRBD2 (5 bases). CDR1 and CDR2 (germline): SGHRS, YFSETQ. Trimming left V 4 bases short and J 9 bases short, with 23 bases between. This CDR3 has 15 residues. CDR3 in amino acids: CASSLSPGNLGMQYF. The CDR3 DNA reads TGCGCCAGCAGCCTCAGCCCCGGGAATCTAGGAATGCAGTACTTC.

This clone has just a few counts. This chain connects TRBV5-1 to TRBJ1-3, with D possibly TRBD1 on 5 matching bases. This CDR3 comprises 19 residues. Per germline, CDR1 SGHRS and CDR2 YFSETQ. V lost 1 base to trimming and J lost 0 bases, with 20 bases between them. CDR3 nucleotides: TGCGCCAGCAGCTTGAGACTCCTCCGCGACAGCCGCTCTGGAAACACCATATATTTT. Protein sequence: CASSLRLLRDSRSGNTIYF.

This CDR3 reads CASTSAKGGNQPQHF. CDR3 DNA: TGTGCCAGCACCTCAGCGAAGGGGGGAAATCAGCCCCAGCATTTT. This chain connects TRBV28 to TRBJ1-5, with a possible D match to TRBD1 (6 bases). Germline V gene lookup returns CDR1 MDHEN and CDR2 SYDVKM. This CDR3 region has 15 residues. V dropped 7 bases and J dropped 4 bases, with 17 bases sitting between them.

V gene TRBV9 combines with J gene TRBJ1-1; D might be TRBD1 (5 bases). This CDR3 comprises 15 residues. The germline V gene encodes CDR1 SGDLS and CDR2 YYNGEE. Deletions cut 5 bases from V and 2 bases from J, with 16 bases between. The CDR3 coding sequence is TGTGCCAGCAGTCCTTGGGCAGGGATCAACACTGAAGCTTTCTTT. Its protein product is CASSPWAGINTEAFF.

The CDR3 spells CASSGGGLNTEAFF. Written as DNA, the CDR3 is TGTGCCAGCAGCGGAGGGGGCCTGAACACTGAAGCTTTCTTT. V and J are TRBV7-3 and TRBJ1-1, with TRBD1 identical over 7 bases. This CDR3 spans 14 amino acids. Per the germline V gene, CDR1 is SGHTA and CDR2 is FQGTGA. V lost 5 bases to trimming and J lost 0 bases; unmatched junction nucleotides: 3.

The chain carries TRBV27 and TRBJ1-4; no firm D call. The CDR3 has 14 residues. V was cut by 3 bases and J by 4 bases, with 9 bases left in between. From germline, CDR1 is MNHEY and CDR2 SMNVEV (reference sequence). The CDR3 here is CASSFTSSNEKLFF. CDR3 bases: TGTGCCAGCAGTTTTACAAGTAGTAATGAAAAACTGTTTTTT.

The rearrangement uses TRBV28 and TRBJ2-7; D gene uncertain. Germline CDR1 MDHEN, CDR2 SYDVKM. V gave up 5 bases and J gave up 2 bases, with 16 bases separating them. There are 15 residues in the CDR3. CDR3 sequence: CASSPPRRLAYEQYF. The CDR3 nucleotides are TGTGCCAGCAGTCCCCCCCGACGTTTGGCCTACGAGCAGTACTTC.

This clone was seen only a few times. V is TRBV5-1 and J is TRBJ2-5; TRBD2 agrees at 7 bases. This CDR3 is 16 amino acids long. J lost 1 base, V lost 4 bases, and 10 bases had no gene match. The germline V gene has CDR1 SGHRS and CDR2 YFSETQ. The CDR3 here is CASSGTTGTIQETQYF. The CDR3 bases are TGCGCCAGCAGCGGAACCACCGGGACTATCCAAGAGACCCAGTACTTC.

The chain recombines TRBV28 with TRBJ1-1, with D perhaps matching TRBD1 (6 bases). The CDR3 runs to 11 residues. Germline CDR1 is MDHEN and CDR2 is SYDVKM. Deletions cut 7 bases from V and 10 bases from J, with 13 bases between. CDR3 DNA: TGTGCCAGCATAACAGGGCGCCGAGCTTTCTTT. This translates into CASITGRRAFF. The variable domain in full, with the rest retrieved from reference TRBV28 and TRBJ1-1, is DVKVTQSSRYLVKRTGEKVFLECVQDMDHENMFWYRQDPGLGLRLIYFSYDVKMKEKGDIPEGYSVSREKKERFSLILESASTNQTSMYLCASITGRRAFFGQGTRLTVV.

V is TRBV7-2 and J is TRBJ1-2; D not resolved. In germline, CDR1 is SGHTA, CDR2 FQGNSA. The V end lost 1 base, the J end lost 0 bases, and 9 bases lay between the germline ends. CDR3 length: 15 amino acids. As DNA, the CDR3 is TGTGCCAGCAGCTTAGTGGGCGTATCTAACTATGGCTACACCTTC. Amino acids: CASSLVGVSNYGYTF.

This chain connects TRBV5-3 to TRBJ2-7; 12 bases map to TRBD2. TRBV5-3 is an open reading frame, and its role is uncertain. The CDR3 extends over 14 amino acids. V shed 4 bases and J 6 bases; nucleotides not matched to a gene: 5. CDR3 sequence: CARSPTSGRGEQYF. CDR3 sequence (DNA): TGTGCCAGAAGCCCGACTAGCGGGAGAGGCGAGCAGTACTTC.

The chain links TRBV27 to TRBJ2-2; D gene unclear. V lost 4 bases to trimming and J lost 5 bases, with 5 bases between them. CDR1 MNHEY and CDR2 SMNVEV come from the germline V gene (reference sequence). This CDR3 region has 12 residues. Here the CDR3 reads CASSSQTGELFF. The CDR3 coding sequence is TGTGCCAGCAGTTCACAGACCGGGGAGCTGTTTTTT.

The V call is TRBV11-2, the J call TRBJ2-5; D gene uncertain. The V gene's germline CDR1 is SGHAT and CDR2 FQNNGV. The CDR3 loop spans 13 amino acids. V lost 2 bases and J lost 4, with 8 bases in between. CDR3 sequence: CASSLRIGETQYF. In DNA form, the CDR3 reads TGTGCCAGCAGCTTAAGAATAGGAGAGACCCAGTACTTC.

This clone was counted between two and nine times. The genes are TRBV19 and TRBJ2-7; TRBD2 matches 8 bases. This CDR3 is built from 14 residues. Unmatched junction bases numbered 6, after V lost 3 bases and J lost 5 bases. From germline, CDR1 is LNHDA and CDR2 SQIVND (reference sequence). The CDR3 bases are TGTGCCAGTAGTATCCGACTAGCGTTGGACGAGCAGTACTTC. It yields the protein CASSIRLALDEQYF.

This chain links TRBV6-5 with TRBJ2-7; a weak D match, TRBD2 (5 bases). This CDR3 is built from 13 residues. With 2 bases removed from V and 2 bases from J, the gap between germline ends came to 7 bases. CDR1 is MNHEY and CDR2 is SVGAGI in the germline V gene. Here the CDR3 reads CASSYHGTYEQYF. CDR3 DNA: TGTGCCAGCAGTTACCACGGGACCTACGAGCAGTACTTC.

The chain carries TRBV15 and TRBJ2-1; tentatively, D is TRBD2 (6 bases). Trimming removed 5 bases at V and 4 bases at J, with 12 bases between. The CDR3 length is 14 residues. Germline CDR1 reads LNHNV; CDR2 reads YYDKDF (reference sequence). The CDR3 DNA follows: TGTGCCACCAGCGGCCAGGACTATTACAATGAGCAGTTCTTC. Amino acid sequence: CATSGQDYYNEQFF.